The 8 T cell receptor beta chains below come from one sample, sequenced in a study of blood T cell repertoires in COVID-19. Repertoires were generated with immunoSEQ multiplex PCR, while TCRdb's copy carries only in-frame clones and drops some. The sample includes 63,000 or so clones, around 87% of them seen just once. Sequencing was done on a sample of peripheral blood. Receptor source: a man aged 70 or older with active COVID-19.

The chain is built from TRBV3-1 (or the pseudogene TRBV3-2) and TRBJ2-1; TRBD1 agrees at 7 bases. The CDR3 has 12 amino acids. Unmatched junction bases numbered 6, after V lost 6 bases and J lost 10 bases. CDR1 and CDR2 (germline): LGHDT, YNNKEL (reference sequence). CDR3 DNA: TGTGCCAGCAGGACCGACAGGGAGGAGCAGTTCTTC. This sequence encodes CASRTDREEQFF.

The chain combines TRBV7-9 with TRBJ1-6; possibly TRBD1 for D (6 bases). The CDR3 loop spans 15 amino acids. Germline assignment: CDR1 SEHNR and CDR2 FQNEAQ (reference sequence). V lost 7 bases and J lost 8, with 18 bases in between. CDR3 nucleotides: TGTGCCAGCACCCAGAGGGGGGGGCCCTATTCACCCCTCCACTTT. Translated, it gives CASTQRGGPYSPLHF.

The chain is built from TRBV3-1 (or the pseudogene TRBV3-2) and TRBJ2-1; possible D gene TRBD2, 6 bases. Germline loops: CDR1 LGHDT, CDR2 YNNKEL (reference sequence). This CDR3 has 18 residues. Trimming left V 1 base short and J 3 bases short, with 19 bases between. CDR3 bases: TGTGCCAGCAGCCAAGTGGGGCGGGGTCCCCCCAACTACAATGAGCAGTTCTTC. The encoded protein is CASSQVGRGPPNYNEQFF.

This clone was observed once. The V call is TRBV11-2, the J call TRBJ2-7; TRBD2 is a possible D gene (6 bases). V lost 1 base, J lost 6 bases, and 13 bases lay in between. The CDR3 is 14 amino acids. CDR1 SGHAT and CDR2 FQNNGV come from the germline V gene. CDR3 loop: CASSLGGVAGEQYF. The CDR3 DNA sequence: TGTGCCAGCAGCTTAGGGGGGGTGGCCGGCGAGCAGTACTTC.

Worth noting for this clone: One end of the junction varies from germline; a read error may be responsible. The V call is TRBV7-7, the J call TRBJ2-3, with D perhaps matching TRBD1 (5 bases). The CDR3 covers 13 residues. The germline gives CDR1 SSHAT, CDR2 FNYEAQ (reference sequence). The chain's CDR3 is CASSLARQGAQYF. Here the CDR3 DNA reads TGTGCTAGCAGCTTAGCCCGGCAGGGTGCGCAGTATTTT.

The chain uses TRBV6-5 and TRBJ2-3, with D hard to call. Per the germline V gene, CDR1 is MNHEY and CDR2 is SVGAGI. V was shortened by 6 bases and J by 4 bases, with 8 bases between the two germline ends. The CDR3 contains 12 residues. The chain's CDR3 is CASRATSDTQYF. CDR3 sequence (DNA): TGTGCCAGCAGGGCAACCTCAGATACGCAGTATTTT.

The rearrangement uses TRBV5-1 and TRBJ1-1; D unresolved. Germline lookup yields CDR1 SGHRS and CDR2 YFSETQ. The CDR3 is 13 residues long. With 0 bases removed from V and 5 bases from J, the gap between germline ends came to 8 bases. The CDR3 sequence is CASSLATGTEAFF. CDR3 sequence (DNA): TGCGCCAGCAGCTTGGCTACGGGAACTGAAGCTTTCTTT.

The chain couples TRBV30 to TRBJ1-4; maybe TRBD1 (6 bases). Germline V gene lookup returns CDR1 GTSNPN and CDR2 SVGIG (reference sequence). V shed 1 base and J shed 5 bases, with 11 bases lying between them. The CDR3 runs to 14 residues. The CDR3 sequence is CAWSEGVKNEKLFF. The CDR3, as DNA: TGTGCCTGGAGTGAGGGGGTAAAAAATGAAAAACTGTTTTTT.